This record concerns one TCR beta chain sequence. Its recognized antigen is unknown. Per-base quality was not reported, and no clone a single base away is much larger than it. Other DNA sequences in this specimen translate into the identical CDR3. Preparation of the library involved the immunoSEQ multiplex PCR assay. To provide template for TCR sequencing, every sample had RNA extracted and reverse transcribed into cDNA. First-strand cDNA was synthesized with SuperScript III using a 2:1 mix of oligo-dT and random hexamers. A synthetic immune receptor repertoire was used to assess amplification bias, and residual bias was removed computationally. In the original analysis: Raw reads were preprocessed for error removal, and CDR3 was defined according to IMGT conventions as running from the conserved cysteine to phenylalanine. Clonality was computed as 1 minus the Shannon entropy, with the entropy normalized by log2 of the number of productive unique TCRs. Whether scalp clones were CD4 or CD8 was inferred by matching scalp TCRbeta sequences against CD4 and CD8 repertoires sorted from blood. Imported from immuneACCESS, the table was reduced by TCRdb to in-frame sequences with V and J called. These copies leave out some clones; in studies compared against another copy, an unresolved V gene accounts for under half, and the cause of the remainder is not known. The V and J calls and clone size were taken over from that table, and D and trimming were inferred from the DNA. This sample holds around 270,000 clones; 58% were observed only once. Together, the top ten hold approximately 1.8% of the sample.

This sample is drawn from a study of CD8+ T cells in alopecia areata (dated by TCRdb to 2017 to 2018). Regarding the study in general: Treated patients were enrolled in an open-label pilot trial of oral tofacitinib, 5 to 10 mg twice daily, for moderate-to-severe alopecia areata. Tofacitinib was administered for 6 to 18 months, and 6 months of follow-up off drug were then conducted to assess delayed response and recurrence. In treated patients, disease severity was measured using the SALT score, which gives the percentage of scalp surface area affected. High-throughput TCRbeta sequencing was used to examine T cell clonal expansion in alopecia areata in both the C3H/HeJ mouse model and human patients. Scalp tissue and sorted CD4+ and CD8+ peripheral blood T cells from patchy and totalis/universalis alopecia areata patients and from healthy controls were covered by human TCRbeta sequencing. Biopsies were taken from tofacitinib-treated patients at baseline and again at 4 and 24 weeks into treatment, and several of those patients also had a later scalp biopsy. Scalp clonality was compared among normal scalp (n=4), patchy alopecia areata scalp (n=8), and alopecia totalis/universalis scalp (n=8). RNA was obtained with the PAXgene miRNA kit for fixed scalp, the miRNeasy kit for PBMCs, and the RNeasy kit for mouse skin. TCRbeta CDR3 regions were amplified by immunoSEQ multiplex PCR with 35 Vbeta forward and 13 Jbeta reverse primers. The paper's findings and limits, for the study overall: TCR sequences shared between patients were less clear than in mice, possibly partly because of HLA diversity in the patient population. The treated cohort was small, with a single nonresponder, so links between baseline CD8+ expansion and response need larger studies. During tofacitinib treatment, many expanded lesional clones remained in scalp and blood, and this persistence may partly explain relapse after treatment is stopped. Compared with normal scalp, lesional scalp, particularly in alopecia totalis/universalis, had higher clonality and more expanded CD8+ clones, which suggests antigenic drive. Scalp TCR repertoire analysis is complicated because resident alphabeta T cells in normal human skin are also sequenced, whereas mouse skin is dominated by gammadelta T cells. Scalp clonality and the number of expanded CD8+ clones among the top 100 scalp clones were significantly decreased by tofacitinib.

The sample's time point label, decoded: 20 to 30 weeks on oral tofacitinib. Explained via the paper, the treatment or condition label denotes: oral pan-JAK inhibitor, 5-10 mg twice daily. Lesional scalp punch biopsies and peripheral blood were obtained from alopecia areata patients. PBMCs were separated by density centrifugation and stained for CD3, CD4 and CD8, after which CD4+ and CD8+ T cells were sorted on a FACSAria. The source of this sequence is a human donor with alopecia areata. The sequencing used CD4+ T cells sorted from blood, collected at week 24, from a patient treated with tofacitinib.

The base sequence is TGCGCCAGCAGCTTGGACGGAGGCAATCAGCCCCAGCATTTT. Its translation is CASSLDGGNQPQHF. The V and J segments used are TRBV5-1 and TRBJ1-5, with the D gene too uncertain to name. Counted from cysteine to phenylalanine, this CDR3 has 14 amino acids. The read is trimmed to its CDR3 DNA, 42 bases read in frame from base 1. The germline V gene gives CDR1 as SGHRS and CDR2 as YFSETQ. Trimming takes 0 bases from V and 2 bases from J, and the germline ends sit 6 bases apart.